This TCR beta chain is drawn from a study of CD8 T cells in Susac syndrome. The CDR3 consists of 13 residues. J lost 6 bases, V lost 6 bases, and 8 bases had no gene match. Germline CDR1 is SQVTM and CDR2 is ANQGSEA. TCR beta was sequenced from blood CD8+ and CD4+ T cells. Controls were healthy donors (matched for age and sex). The authors negatively isolated CD8+ and CD4+ T cells and FACS-enriched TEMRA cells. With random hexamers, 0.5 to 1 ug RNA was reverse transcribed. An immunoSEQ multiplex PCR generated amplified TCR beta CDR3 products spanning 54 Vbeta and 13 Jbeta. TCRdb ran MiXCR on the immunoSEQ multiplex PCR reads and lists one entry per CDR3 protein. The table lists 80,000 or so distinct CDR3 sequences, around 94% of them singletons.

The receptor's source is a human donor in good health. The chain couples TRBV29-1 to TRBJ2-3; 8 nucleotides line up with TRBD1. The sequenced sample consisted of CD8+ T cells from PBMCs. The CDR3 coding sequence is TGCAGCGTATTAGACAGGGGAAACGATACGCAGTATTTT. Translating it yields CSVLDRGNDTQYF.